Shown below are 9 T cell receptor beta chains from a single sample sequenced in a study of chemoradiotherapy in HPV16-positive cancers. TCRdb keeps only in-frame clones here, not all; method: immunoSEQ multiplex PCR. The sample contains 7,000 to 10,000 clones, about 88% of which appear only once. Here the sequenced sample was tumor tissue, taken from a patient who underwent chemoradiotherapy. The receptors originated from a human donor with HPV-associated anogenital cancer.

The rearrangement links TRBV18 to TRBJ2-5; tentatively, D is TRBD1 (5 bases). The V and J ends lost 2 bases and 4 bases respectively, with 11 bases between them. CDR1 is KGHSH and CDR2 is LQKENI in the germline V gene. The CDR3 sequence is 14 residues long. This CDR3 is CASSPRVQGETQYF. For the CDR3, the DNA is TGTGCCAGCTCACCAAGGGTCCAGGGAGAGACCCAGTACTTC.

The rearrangement joins TRBV28 to TRBJ1-1; D gene uncertain. The germline gives CDR1 MDHEN, CDR2 SYDVKM. Trimming took 8 bases from V and 0 from J, leaving 13 bases between them. This CDR3 spans 14 amino acids. In DNA, the CDR3 is TGTGCCAGCGCCCCAAGTCGGATGAACACTGAAGCTTTCTTT. It translates to CASAPSRMNTEAFF.

The chain employs TRBV14 and TRBJ1-1; D is uncertain. Looked up from germline, CDR1 is SGHDN and CDR2 is FVKESK. Trimming took off 6 bases at V and 9 bases at J, with 14 bases between the two ends. CDR3 length: 12 amino acids. The CDR3 DNA sequence: TGTGCCAGCAGTCAAACGTCAGTTCAAGCTTTCTTT. Translated, it gives CASSQTSVQAFF.

The J gene is TRBJ2-7, the V gene TRBV5-6, with a tentative D call TRBD1 (5 bases). The CDR3 covers 15 residues. The ends were cut back, 1 base at V and 1 base at J, with 12 bases in the middle. The germline V gene encodes CDR1 SGHDT and CDR2 YYEEEE. The CDR3 is CASSLPGKRSYEQYF. The CDR3 DNA sequence: TGTGCCAGCAGCTTGCCAGGGAAGAGATCCTACGAGCAGTACTTC.

The V and J genes are TRBV5-5 and TRBJ2-3, with TRBD2 matching 10 bases. Trimming cost V 0 bases and J 2 bases; bases outside gene matches: 3. Germline CDR1 reads SGHKS; CDR2 reads YYEKEE (reference sequence). The length of the CDR3 is 16 residues. CDR3 DNA: TGTGCCAGCAGCTTGGGGACTAGCGGTTCCACAGATACGCAGTATTTT. Translated: CASSLGTSGSTDTQYF.

The genes are TRBV5-6 and TRBJ2-7; 8 bases are a match to TRBD1. The length of the CDR3 is 13 residues. V was clipped by 2 bases and J by 5 bases; unmatched bases: 3. Germline V gene sequence: CDR1 SGHDT, CDR2 YYEEEE. CDR3 loop: CASSFWTGNEQYF. For the CDR3, the DNA is TGTGCCAGCAGCTTTTGGACAGGGAACGAGCAGTACTTC.

This chain connects TRBV11-3 to TRBJ1-2; D remains ambiguous. This CDR3 contains 15 residues. Germline V gene sequence: CDR1 SGHNT, CDR2 YENEEA. Trimming pared 2 bases from V and 0 bases from J, leaving 10 bases between. The CDR3 loop reads CASSLMAETNYGYTF. CDR3 nucleotides: TGTGCCAGCAGCTTAATGGCCGAAACTAACTATGGCTACACCTTC.

In this sample, this clone turned up a few times. The chain employs TRBV5-1 and TRBJ1-1; tentative D call: TRBD1 (5 bases). Germline CDR1 SGHRS, CDR2 YFSETQ. The CDR3 consists of 13 residues. The V gene lost 2 bases and the J gene lost 1 base, with 6 bases spanning the gap. CDR3 loop: CASSFGQNTEAFF. CDR3 DNA: TGCGCCAGCAGCTTTGGACAGAACACTGAAGCTTTCTTT.

This chain connects TRBV18 to TRBJ1-5, with 7 bases identical to TRBD1. This CDR3 is 17 amino acids long. V was clipped by 5 bases and J by 1 base; unmatched bases: 11. CDR1 is KGHSH, CDR2 LQKENI, per germline. The CDR3 protein is CASSIDRVGGSNQPQHF. The CDR3 nucleotides are TGTGCCAGCTCAATCGACAGGGTCGGGGGAAGCAATCAGCCCCAGCATTTT.